This T cell receptor (beta chain) was observed in a study of cytomegalovirus exposure and HLA in healthy donors. Study-level results: Several of the most significant clusters appeared linked to common viral pathogens, based on a later analysis. A few V segments could not be told apart, such as TRBV6-2 and TRBV6-3, and were left out. With high specificity and sensitivity, the classifier reportedly diagnosed cytomegalovirus status. Earlier findings revealed that most TCR beta V segments proved productive either about 90% or about 30% of the time.

The CDR3 sequence is 14 residues long. V was trimmed by 8 bases and J by 3 bases, leaving 16 bases between them. In regard to this clone: The antigen is unknown.

The PCR had 60 Vbeta and 13 Jbeta primers. Assay: immunoSEQ multiplex PCR; the TCRdb copy retains only in-frame clones and omits some. The data hold roughly 110,000 clones, with 75% observed a single time. This TCR was sampled from a man between 35 and 55 years old in good health and CMV-seronegative. The chain uses TRBV23-1 and TRBJ1-2; D is undetermined. TRBV23-1 is an ORF, with its function uncertain. Sequences were obtained from PBMCs. This CDR3 is CASARLAAHYGYTF. CDR3 nucleotide sequence: TGCGCCAGCGCCAGGTTAGCGGCGCACTATGGCTACACCTTC.